Detailed here is one T cell receptor (beta chain). This clone's antigen is unknown. Base qualities were left out, and no much larger clone turns up one base away. The record originates from a study of response to subunit inactivated influenza vaccine (dated by TCRdb to 2017 to 2018). Regarding the study in general: Deep quantitative profiling of the T cell receptor repertoire was used in the study to follow responses to a trivalent subunit inactivated influenza vaccine. Overall results and qualifications from the work: The authors suggested that each seasonal influenza vaccination may recruit only a limited number of new T cells.

Library prep was done by RT-PCR. Sequencing used an Illumina HiSeq 2500. TCRdb reran the public reads through fastp at Q25 and MiXCR, keeping productive beta chains. Each record represents a unique CDR3 protein, reported with the most common genes and DNA among its rows. This sample has approximately 680,000 distinct CDR3 sequences in its table, and more than 15% of those were observed once. 11% of the sample lies in the top ten. The junction shows trimming of 3 bases on V and 5 bases on J, and the gene matches do not reach 3 bases of it. The CDR3 runs 13 amino acids, cysteine and phenylalanine included. The read is trimmed to its CDR3 DNA, 39 bases read in frame from base 1. The germline V gene encodes CDR1 ENHRY and CDR2 SYGVKD.

The sequence was obtained from a man in his fifties who received an inactivated influenza vaccine. Donor details come from another sample of the same person, matched by shared clones. The sequence links TRBV10-3 to TRBJ2-7; 8 middle bases align to TRBD2. The sequences come from PBMCs from blood, collected 11 to 12 days after vaccination. The CDR3 reads as follows: CAISDSGDNEQYF. Here is the DNA: TGTGCCATCAGTGATAGCGGGGATAACGAGCAGTACTTC.